The 10 T cell receptor beta chains listed next were all sequenced from one sample in a study of OX40 agonist ivuxolimab in advanced cancers. Receptor amplification or capture employed the immunoSEQ multiplex PCR assay. TCRdb took over this immuneACCESS table, retaining in-frame rearrangements with V and J assigned. Such tables are incomplete; in checked studies, under half of the missing clones stem from an unresolved V gene, and the remainder is unexplained. The sample has tens of thousands of clones on record, approximately 90% of them singletons. Jointly, the top ten make up about 0.6% of the sample. This material consisted of CD4+ or CD8+ T cells sorted from blood, taken in a trial of the OX40 agonist ivuxolimab. The receptors stem from an adult with an advanced solid tumor such as melanoma, head and neck, liver or kidney cancer.

The rearrangement links TRBV12-5 to TRBJ1-1, with D unclear. V dropped 2 bases and J dropped 6 bases, with 10 bases sitting between them. CDR1 and CDR2 (germline): LGHNT, FRNRAP. This CDR3 has 13 residues. The CDR3 DNA follows: TGTGCTAGTGGTTTGAGTAGTGGCGCTGAAGCTTTCTTT. Translation gives CASGLSSGAEAFF.

The DNA for the CDR3 is TGTGCCAGCAGCATGCTCTCTGGGGCCAACGTCCTGACTTTC. Translated, it gives CASSMLSGANVLTF. The chain couples TRBV6-4 to TRBJ2-6; unclear D gene. V lost 6 bases, J lost 0 bases, and 6 bases lay in between. There are 14 residues in the CDR3. In germline, CDR1 is MRHNA, CDR2 SNTAGT.

The chain couples TRBV6-1 to TRBJ2-3, with D possibly being TRBD1 or TRBD2 (6 bases each). V dropped 3 bases and J dropped 2 bases, with 9 bases sitting between them. Germline lookup yields CDR1 MNHNS and CDR2 SASEGT. This CDR3 has 14 residues. In DNA, the CDR3 is TGTGCCAGCAGTGATGGGGGGCTCACAGATACGCAGTATTTT. It translates to CASSDGGLTDTQYF.

The chain recombines TRBV7-3 with TRBJ1-6; TRBD1 matches at 7 bases. V was pared by 2 bases and J by 7 bases, with 2 bases of the junction left unmatched. Germline-derived CDR1 and CDR2 are SGHTA and FQGTGA. The CDR3 runs 14 residues. CDR3 in amino acids: CASSLGTVNSPLHF. The CDR3 DNA reads as TGTGCCAGCAGCTTAGGGACAGTAAATTCACCCCTCCACTTT. The full variable domain, completed using reference TRBV7-3 and TRBJ1-6, is GAGVSQTPSNKVTEKGKYVELRCDPISGHTALYWYRQSLGQGPEFLIYFQGTGAADDSGLPNDRFFAVRPEGSVSTLKIQRTERGDSAVYLCASSLGTVNSPLHFGNGTRLTVT.

The rearrangement uses TRBV5-1 and TRBJ2-5, with D hard to call. Germline V gives CDR1 SGHRS, CDR2 YFSETQ. V was clipped by 0 bases and J by 5 bases, with 8 bases between them. The length of the CDR3 is 13 residues. CDR3 sequence (DNA): TGCGCCAGCAGCTTGGGACCCGGGGAGACCCAGTACTTC. Translating it yields CASSLGPGETQYF.

The V gene is TRBV18, the J gene TRBJ1-1, with TRBD1 identical over 10 bases. The CDR3 length is 14 residues. Germline trimming cut 6 bases from V and 5 bases from J; bases unmatched to any gene: 6. From germline, CDR1 is KGHSH and CDR2 LQKENI. The CDR3 is CASSYGQGGTEAFF. The CDR3 coding sequence is TGTGCCAGCTCTTACGGACAGGGGGGTACTGAAGCTTTCTTT.

The chain couples TRBV27 to TRBJ2-6, with a weak D call TRBD2 (5 bases). V was clipped by 3 bases and J by 0 bases, with 6 bases between them. Germline CDR1 reads MNHEY; CDR2 reads SMNVEV (reference sequence). This CDR3 has 15 residues. Here the CDR3 reads CASSFGNSGANVLTF. In nucleotides, the CDR3 is TGTGCCAGCAGTTTCGGGAACTCTGGGGCCAACGTCCTGACTTTC.

This rearrangement joins TRBV27 to TRBJ2-3; no definite D call. Trimming left V 6 bases short and J 0 bases short, with 4 bases between. The CDR3 spans 12 residues. Germline V gives CDR1 MNHEY, CDR2 SMNVEV (reference sequence). DNA for the CDR3: TGTGCCAGCAGGGTAAGCACAGATACGCAGTATTTT. Translation gives CASRVSTDTQYF.

The chain couples TRBV5-1 to TRBJ2-3; D might be TRBD1 (6 bases). The CDR3 is 14 amino acids. Germline values: CDR1 SGHRS, CDR2 YFSETQ. Trimming cost V 4 bases and J 0 bases, with 9 bases left between them. CDR3 nucleotide sequence: TGCGCCAGCAGCGGGGGCGGTAGCACAGATACGCAGTATTTT. Amino acids: CASSGGGSTDTQYF.

The chain carries TRBV6-1 and TRBJ1-1, with TRBD1 as a possible D gene (5 bases). The V end lost 4 bases, the J end lost 1 base, and 16 bases lay between the germline ends. Germline V CDR1 and CDR2: MNHNS, SASEGT. The CDR3 contains 16 residues. Here the CDR3 reads CASSGLLGGKNTEAFF. CDR3 sequence (DNA): TGTGCCAGCAGTGGTCTATTGGGGGGAAAGAACACTGAAGCTTTCTTT.